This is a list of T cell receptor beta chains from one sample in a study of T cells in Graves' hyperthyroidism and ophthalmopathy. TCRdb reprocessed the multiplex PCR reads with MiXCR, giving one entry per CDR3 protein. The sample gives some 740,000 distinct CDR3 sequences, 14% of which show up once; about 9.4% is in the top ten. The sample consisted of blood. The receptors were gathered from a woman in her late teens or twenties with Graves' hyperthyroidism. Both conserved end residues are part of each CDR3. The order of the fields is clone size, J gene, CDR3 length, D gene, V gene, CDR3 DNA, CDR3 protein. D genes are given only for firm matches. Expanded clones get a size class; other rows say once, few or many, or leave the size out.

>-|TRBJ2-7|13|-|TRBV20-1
TGCAGTGCTGTCCGGGACACAAACTACGAGCAGTACTTC
CSAVRDTNYEQYF
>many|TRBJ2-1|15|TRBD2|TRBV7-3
TGTGCCAGCAGCTTAGTAGCGGGAGTCAACAATGAGCAGTTCTTC
CASSLVAGVNNEQFF
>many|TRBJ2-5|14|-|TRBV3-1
TGTGCCAGCAGCCAAGAAGAGGACCTAGAGACCCAGTACTTC
CASSQEEDLETQYF
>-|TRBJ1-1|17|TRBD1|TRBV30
TGTGCCTGGAGTTCTCTCCGGGACAGGGGATTAAATACTGAAGCTTTCTTT
CAWSSLRDRGLNTEAFF
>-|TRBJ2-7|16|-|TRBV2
TGTGCCAGCAGTGAAGAATCTGGGACACCGACCTACGAGCAGTACTTC
CASSEESGTPTYEQYF
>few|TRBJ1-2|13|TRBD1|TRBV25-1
TGTGCCAGCAGTGACGACAGGGGCTATGGCTACACCTTC
CASSDDRGYGYTF
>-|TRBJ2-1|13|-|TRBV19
TGTGCCAGTAGTGTACCAGGCTACGTCGAGCAGTTCTTC
CASSVPGYVEQFF
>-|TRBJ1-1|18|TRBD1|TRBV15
TGTGCCACCAGCTACACCCCTCGGACAGGGGGGGAGAACACTGAAGCTTTCTTT
CATSYTPRTGGENTEAFF
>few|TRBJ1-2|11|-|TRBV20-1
TGCAGTGCTAGCCCAAACGGAGGCTACACCTTC
CSASPNGGYTF
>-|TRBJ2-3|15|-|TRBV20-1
TGCAGTGCTAGCGGGGGCGGGGGTGGGACAGATACGCAGTATTTT
CSASGGGGGTDTQYF
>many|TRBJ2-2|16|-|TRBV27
TGTCCACACTCAACCACAGGGAGATTAGGCACCGGGGAGCTGTTTTTT
CPHSTTGRLGTGELFF
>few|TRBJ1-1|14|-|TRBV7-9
TGTGCCAGCAGCTTCCAGGGCTGGGACACTGAAGCTTTCTTT
CASSFQGWDTEAFF
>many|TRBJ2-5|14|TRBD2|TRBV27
TGTGCCAGCAGTCCACTAGCGCCCCGGGAGACCCAGTACTTC
CASSPLAPRETQYF
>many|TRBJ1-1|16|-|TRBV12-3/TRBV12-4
TGTGCCAGCAGTTTTTGGGGGGTTAGTTTGAACACTGAAGCTTTCTTT
CASSFWGVSLNTEAFF
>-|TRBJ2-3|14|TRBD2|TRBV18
TGTGCCAGCTCACCGCCACTAGCGGGAGGCCAAAAGTATTTT
CASSPPLAGGQKYF
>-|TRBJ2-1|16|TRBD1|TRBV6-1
TGTGCCAGCAGGACATCGGGGACAGGGGTTGGTGATGAGCAGTTCTTC
CASRTSGTGVGDEQFF